Listed below are T cell receptor beta chains from one sample, sequenced in a study of shared clonotypes between healthy human individuals. This table comes from immunoSEQ multiplex PCR, and its TCRdb copy is limited to in-frame clones, with some not included. This table has about 2.4 million clones, roughly 93% appearing once. Sequencing was done on a sample of naive CD4+ T cells from PBMCs. These receptors came from a man in his late teens or twenties in good health. Some clones in this sample may be carry-over from other donors' samples. Each CDR3 is given with its conserved first and last residue. Part of the rows lack a size; the others show once, few, many or a class for expanded clones.

J,V,size,CDR3
TRBJ2-1,TRBV28,.,CASSLGTGYNEQFF
TRBJ2-7,TRBV25-1,.,CASRQGARYEQYF
TRBJ2-7,TRBV6-5,.,CASSGIQDSF
TRBJ2-6,TRBV30,.,CAWSVVRHFISGANVLTF
TRBJ2-4,TRBV5-6,once,CASSLRTGVVIQYF
TRBJ1-1,TRBV29-1,once,CSVEIGGGGTEAFF
TRBJ2-7,TRBV7-2,.,CASSLLGTGRYEQYF
TRBJ2-3,TRBV2,.,CASSEMGTFTDTQYF
TRBJ2-7,TRBV7-2,.,CASSGPGQGLGEQYF
TRBJ2-1,TRBV5-1,.,CASSLAGGVSNEQFF
TRBJ2-7,TRBV5-1,once,CASSLSGDPYEQYF
TRBJ2-7,TRBV15,.,CATSPRGGQAYEQYF
TRBJ1-1,TRBV2,.,CASTLRGRNTEAFF
TRBJ1-5,TRBV18,.,CASSIQGDSNQPQHF
TRBJ1-2,TRBV18,.,CASSSDRNFQYGYTF
TRBJ1-2,TRBV18,.,CASSPGQGFEGYTF
TRBJ2-1,TRBV7-3,.,CASSFRQGGEQFF
TRBJ1-2,TRBV5-1,.,CASSLEGADGYTF
TRBJ2-2,TRBV5-4,.,CASSLGRGTGNTGELFF
TRBJ2-5,TRBV21-1,.,CASSIRDRVDQETQYF
TRBJ2-1,TRBV5-1,.,CASSVGTSGRREQFF
TRBJ2-5,TRBV18,.,CASSPGLAGYQETQYF
TRBJ2-5,TRBV30,.,CAWRGEETQYF
TRBJ2-3,TRBV28,.,CASSSGLLGTQYF
TRBJ1-3,TRBV2,.,CAGLGARPGNTIYF
TRBJ2-1,TRBV28,.,CASSLRGRNQNEQFF
TRBJ2-3,TRBV28,.,CASSPGQSTDTQYF
TRBJ2-3,TRBV5-1,.,CASSSTNSGKRRHTDTQYF
TRBJ1-2,TRBV27,.,CASSSNIFRDFTRGYTF
TRBJ1-4,TRBV7-8,.,CASSLDATHPGPEKLFF
TRBJ1-5,TRBV19,few,CASMDRGLYQPQHF
TRBJ1-2,TRBV30,.,CAWSEGQGGRGYTF
TRBJ1-5,TRBV28,few,CAGNREGHQPQHF
TRBJ2-7,TRBV6-5,.,CATQKHEQYF
TRBJ1-5,TRBV27,once,CASSFGGFNQPQHF
TRBJ2-1,TRBV9,.,CASSVGGTESEQFF
TRBJ2-2,TRBV28,.,CASSLRARDRGRHGELFF
TRBJ2-5,TRBV30,.,CAWSPDLGETQYF
TRBJ2-6,TRBV6-1,.,CASSEIPGANVLTF
TRBJ2-2,TRBV28,.,CASSFGRTGTGELFF
TRBJ2-1,TRBV20-1,.,CSATRDNEQFF
TRBJ1-4,TRBV19,.,CASSIVQAEKLFF
TRBJ2-5,TRBV7-6,.,CASSFGREGGETQYF
TRBJ2-7,TRBV7-3,.,CASSLRLAGGPREQYF
TRBJ2-7,TRBV18,.,CASSPVAGGSGEQYF
TRBJ2-5,TRBV5-1,.,CASSLAPAETGETQYF
TRBJ1-5,TRBV28,once,CASSLGRGYNQPQHF
TRBJ2-3,TRBV7-6,.,CASSWTSGRAVQITDTQYF
TRBJ2-7,TRBV4-3,.,CASSQETSENYEQYF
TRBJ1-4,TRBV9,.,CASSQGGSNEKLFF
TRBJ2-7,TRBV4-2,.,CASSPGGYEQYF
TRBJ2-6,TRBV27,.,CASSAGTWQSGANVLTF
TRBJ2-6,TRBV15,.,CATSRSLAVPSGANVLTF
TRBJ1-2,TRBV7-9,.,CASSFSGDYGYTF
TRBJ2-1,TRBV9,.,CASSPSQRSSYNEQFF
TRBJ1-1,TRBV6-5,.,CASSYRNGVSEAFF
TRBJ1-4,TRBV30,.,CAWSVNLGANEKLFF
TRBJ2-7,TRBV28,.,CASKKGGGYEQYF
TRBJ2-3,TRBV30,.,CAWSQASGGTDTQYF